The clone carrying this T cell receptor beta chain was picked up many times. This sample is part of a study of CD8 T cells in ankylosing spondylitis. Via MiXCR, TCRdb re-called the 5' RACE reads, giving one row per CDR3 protein. Of roughly 250,000 distinct CDR3 sequences in the sample, less than 10% were seen once. The germline CDR1 and CDR2 sequences are SGHDN and FVKESK. The V gene end was trimmed by 5 bases and the J gene end by 2 bases; junction bases not matched to a gene: 6. The CDR3 spans 15 residues. The receptor comes from a male donor with ankylosing spondylitis or in good health (not recorded which). The sample taken for sequencing was blood, either unsorted or a sorted T cell fraction (not recorded which). The chain has TRBV14 and TRBJ2-1; TRBD1 aligns across 7 bases. CDR3: CASSYDRAPYNEQFF. The CDR3 DNA reads as TGTGCCAGCAGCTACGACAGGGCCCCCTACAATGAGCAGTTCTTC. Complete variable domain (other parts from reference TRBV14 and TRBJ2-1): EAGVTQFPSHSVIEKGQTVTLRCDPISGHDNLYWYRRVMGKEIKFLLHFVKESKQDESGMPNNRFLAERTGGTYSTLKVQPAELEDSGVYFCASSYDRAPYNEQFFGPGTRLTVL.